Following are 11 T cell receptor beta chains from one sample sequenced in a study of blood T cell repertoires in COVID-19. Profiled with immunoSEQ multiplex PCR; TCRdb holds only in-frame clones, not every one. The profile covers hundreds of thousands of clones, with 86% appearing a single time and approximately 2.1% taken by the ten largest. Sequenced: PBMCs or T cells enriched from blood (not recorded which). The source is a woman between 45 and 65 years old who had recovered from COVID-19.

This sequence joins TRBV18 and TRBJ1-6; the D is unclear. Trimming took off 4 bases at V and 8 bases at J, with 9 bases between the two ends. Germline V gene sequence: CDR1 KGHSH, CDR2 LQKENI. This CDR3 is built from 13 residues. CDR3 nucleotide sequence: TGTGCCAGCTCACTTACTCAGGATTCACCCCTCCACTTT. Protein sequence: CASSLTQDSPLHF. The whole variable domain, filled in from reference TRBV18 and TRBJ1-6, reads NAGVMQNPRHLVRRRGQEARLRCSPMKGHSHVYWYRQLPEEGLKFMVYLQKENIIDESGMPKERFSAEFPKEGPSILRIQQVVRGDSAAYFCASSLTQDSPLHFGNGTRLTVT.

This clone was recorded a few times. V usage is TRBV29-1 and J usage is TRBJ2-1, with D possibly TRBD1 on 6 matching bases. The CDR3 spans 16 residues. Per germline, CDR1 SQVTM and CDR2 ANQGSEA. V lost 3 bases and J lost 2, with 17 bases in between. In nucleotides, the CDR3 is TGCAGCGTTGACGGCAGGGGATTGGAGCCCTACAATGAGCAGTTCTTC. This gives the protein CSVDGRGLEPYNEQFF.

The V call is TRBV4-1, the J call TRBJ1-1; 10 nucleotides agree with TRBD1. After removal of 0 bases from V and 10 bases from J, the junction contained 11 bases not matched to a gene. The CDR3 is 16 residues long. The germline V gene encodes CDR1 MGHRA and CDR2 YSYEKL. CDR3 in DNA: TGCGCCAGCAGCCAAGATAGGGACAGGGGAACAGGTCGAGCTTTCTTT. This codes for CASSQDRDRGTGRAFF.

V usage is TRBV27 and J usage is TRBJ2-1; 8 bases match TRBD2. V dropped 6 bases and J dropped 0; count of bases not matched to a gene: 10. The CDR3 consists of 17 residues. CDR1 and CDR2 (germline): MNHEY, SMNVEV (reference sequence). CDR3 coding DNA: TGTGCCAGCAGACTCGGGACGGCGGGGGGCTCCTACAATGAGCAGTTCTTC. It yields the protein CASRLGTAGGSYNEQFF.

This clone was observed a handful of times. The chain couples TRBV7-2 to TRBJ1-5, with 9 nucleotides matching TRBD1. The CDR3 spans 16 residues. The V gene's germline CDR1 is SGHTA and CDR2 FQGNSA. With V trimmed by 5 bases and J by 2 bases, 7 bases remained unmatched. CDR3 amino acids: CASSLRQGVGNQPQHF. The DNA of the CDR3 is TGTGCCAGCAGCCTCCGACAGGGGGTAGGCAATCAGCCCCAGCATTTT.

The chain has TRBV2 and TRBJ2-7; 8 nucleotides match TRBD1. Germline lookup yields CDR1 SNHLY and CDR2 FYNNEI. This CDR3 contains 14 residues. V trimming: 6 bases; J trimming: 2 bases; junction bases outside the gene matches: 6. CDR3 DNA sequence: TGTGCCAGCAGATCCGGACAGGGTACCTACGAGCAGTACTTC. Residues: CASRSGQGTYEQYF.

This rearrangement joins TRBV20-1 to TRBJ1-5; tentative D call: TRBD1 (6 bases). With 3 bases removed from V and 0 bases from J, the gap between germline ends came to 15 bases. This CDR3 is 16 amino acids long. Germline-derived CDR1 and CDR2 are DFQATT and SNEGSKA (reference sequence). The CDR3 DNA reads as TGCAGTGCTAGTAAGGCAGGGGCTTATAGCAATCAGCCCCAGCATTTT. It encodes CSASKAGAYSNQPQHF.

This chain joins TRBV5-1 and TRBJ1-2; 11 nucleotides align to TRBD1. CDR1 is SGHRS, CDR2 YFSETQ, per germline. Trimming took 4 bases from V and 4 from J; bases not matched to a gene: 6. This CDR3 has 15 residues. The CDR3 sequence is CASSRGTGGSYGYTF. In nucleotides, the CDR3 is TGCGCCAGCAGCCGCGGGACAGGGGGTTCCTATGGCTACACCTTC.

The CDR3 spells CSASVDRTKGYTF. CDR3 DNA sequence: TGCAGTGCTAGTGTGGACAGGACGAAAGGCTACACCTTC. The V and J genes are TRBV20-1 and TRBJ1-2; the match to TRBD1 covers 7 bases. CDR1 DFQATT and CDR2 SNEGSKA come from the germline V gene (reference sequence). J lost 8 bases, V lost 3 bases, and 9 bases had no gene match. CDR3 length equals 13 residues.

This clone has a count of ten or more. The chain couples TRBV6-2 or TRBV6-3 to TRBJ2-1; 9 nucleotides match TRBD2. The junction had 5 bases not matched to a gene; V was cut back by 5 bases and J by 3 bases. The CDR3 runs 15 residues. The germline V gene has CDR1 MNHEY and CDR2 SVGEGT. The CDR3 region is CASSVAGEGYNEQFF. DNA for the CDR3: TGTGCCAGCAGTGTAGCGGGAGAGGGCTACAATGAGCAGTTCTTC.

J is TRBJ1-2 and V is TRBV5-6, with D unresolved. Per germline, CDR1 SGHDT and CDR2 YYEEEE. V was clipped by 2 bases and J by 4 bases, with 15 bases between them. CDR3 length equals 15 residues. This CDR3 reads CASSFFFQYGYGYTF. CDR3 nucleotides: TGTGCCAGCAGCTTTTTCTTCCAGTATGGCTATGGCTACACCTTC.